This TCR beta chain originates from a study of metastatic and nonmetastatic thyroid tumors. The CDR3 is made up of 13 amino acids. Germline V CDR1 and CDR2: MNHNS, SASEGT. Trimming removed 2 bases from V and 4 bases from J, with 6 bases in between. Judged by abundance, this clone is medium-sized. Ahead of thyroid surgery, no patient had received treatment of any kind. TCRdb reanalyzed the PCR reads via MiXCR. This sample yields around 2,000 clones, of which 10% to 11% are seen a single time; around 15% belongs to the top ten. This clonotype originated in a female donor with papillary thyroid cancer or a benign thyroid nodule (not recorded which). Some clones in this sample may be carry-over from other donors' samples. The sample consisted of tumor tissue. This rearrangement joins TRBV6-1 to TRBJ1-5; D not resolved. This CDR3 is CASSEYQNQPQHF. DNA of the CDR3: TGTGCCAGCAGTGAATATCAGAATCAGCCCCAGCATTTT.